This section outlines one T cell receptor beta chain sequence together with its context. V lost 3 bases, J lost 0 bases, and 14 bases lay in between. The CDR3 consists of 16 residues. The germline V gene encodes CDR1 KGHSH and CDR2 LQKENI. Only in-frame clones appear in the TCRdb table, and some are missing; sequencing was by immunoSEQ multiplex PCR. The sample consists of fewer than 35,000 clones, around four fifths of them appearing once. This entry comes from a study of OX40 agonist ivuxolimab in advanced cancers. Study at large: Of the participants, more than 35% had some prior anti-PD-1, anti-PD-L1 or anti-CTLA-4 therapy, which was allowed. Three patients showed partial responses: one hepatocellular carcinoma and two cutaneous melanoma cases.

The sampling schedule covered blood at baseline, cycle 4 day 1, and cycle 7 day 1. The clonotype comes from an adult with an advanced solid tumor such as melanoma, head and neck, liver or kidney cancer. The sequences come from CD4+ or CD8+ T cells sorted from blood, collected in a trial of the OX40 agonist ivuxolimab. V is TRBV18 and J is TRBJ1-1; no definite D call. CDR3 nucleotide sequence: TGTGCCAGCTCACCCCCGAGGAGAAACATGAACACTGAAGCTTTCTTT. Translated: CASSPPRRNMNTEAFF.